Listed below are T cell receptor beta chains from one sample, sequenced in a study of CD8 T cells in ankylosing spondylitis. TCRdb ran MiXCR on the 5' RACE reads and lists one entry per CDR3 protein. The sample lists 390,000 or so distinct CDR3 sequences, about 20% occurring once. Sequenced material: blood, either unsorted or a sorted T cell fraction (not recorded which). The receptor source for this set is a male donor with ankylosing spondylitis. Both conserved end residues are part of each CDR3. The D gene is left open where the match is weak. Where a row states a size, it is once, few, many or the class of an expanded clone; other rows omit it.

CDR3aa,CDR3nt,abundance,v_gene,d_gene,j_gene
CASSRTDLAKNIQYF,TGTGCCAGCAGTAGGACAGACTTGGCCAAAAACATTCAGTACTTC,.,TRBV6-1,.,TRBJ2-4
CASSLGQWGNQPQHF,TGCGCCAGCAGCTTGGGACAGTGGGGCAATCAGCCCCAGCATTTT,few,TRBV5-1,.,TRBJ1-5
CATSRAGSGGQQFF,TGTGCCACCAGCAGAGCGGGTAGCGGGGGCCAGCAGTTCTTC,.,TRBV15,TRBD2,TRBJ2-1
CASSQTSSDEQFF,TGTGCCAGCAGCCAAACTAGTTCCGATGAGCAGTTCTTC,few,TRBV11-2,.,TRBJ2-1
CASSPQSRSRDEQFF,TGTGCCAGCTCACCACAGTCTAGGTCCCGAGATGAGCAGTTCTTC,.,TRBV18,.,TRBJ2-1
CASSLSIWGEQYF,TGTGCCAGCAGTTTATCGATCTGGGGCGAGCAGTACTTC,once,TRBV27,.,TRBJ2-7
CASSLGQAYYGYTF,TGCGCCAGCAGCTTGGGACAGGCTTACTATGGCTACACCTTC,few,TRBV5-1,.,TRBJ1-2
CAIKGSTYNEQFF,TGTGCCATCAAAGGGTCCACCTACAATGAGCAGTTCTTC,few,TRBV10-3,.,TRBJ2-1
CASSQEGQGRPLSYEQYF,TGCGCCAGCAGCCAAGAGGGACAGGGGAGGCCTTTATCCTACGAGCAGTACTTC,.,TRBV4-1,TRBD1,TRBJ2-7
CASSGLDWGYGSEQYF,TGCGCCAGCAGCGGATTGGATTGGGGGTATGGAAGCGAGCAGTACTTC,few,TRBV5-1,.,TRBJ2-7
CASSLGQGRQPLGSPLHF,TGCGCCAGCAGCTTAGGACAGGGAAGACAACCGTTGGGTTCACCCCTCCACTTT,.,TRBV5-1,TRBD1,TRBJ1-6
CASRDSAGYGYTF,TGTGCCAGCAGGGACAGCGCGGGCTATGGCTACACCTTC,many,TRBV6-1,.,TRBJ1-2
CSVDMGQRRGYTF,TGCAGCGTTGATATGGGCCAAAGGCGAGGCTACACCTTC,few,TRBV29-1,.,TRBJ1-2
CSARLPSSRREGGETQYF,TGCAGTGCTAGACTCCCCTCTAGTCGGCGGGAGGGAGGGGAGACCCAGTACTTC,.,TRBV20-1,TRBD2,TRBJ2-5
CASSLGSGTSGETQYF,TGTGCCAGCAGCTTAGGTTCCGGGACATCGGGGGAGACCCAGTACTTC,few,TRBV11-2,.,TRBJ2-5
CASTMREGSNQPQHF,TGTGCCAGCACAATGCGGGAGGGAAGCAATCAGCCCCAGCATTTT,few,TRBV18,.,TRBJ1-5
CASSFRRQGNEQFF,TGTGCCAGCAGCTTCCGCCGGCAGGGCAATGAGCAGTTCTTC,.,TRBV11-2,.,TRBJ2-1
CASSLEQGANVLTF,TGCGCCAGCAGCTTGGAACAAGGGGCCAACGTCCTGACTTTC,many,TRBV5-1,.,TRBJ2-6
CASTTSLADTQYF,TGTGCCAGCACCACTAGCCTAGCAGATACGCAGTATTTT,few,TRBV12-3/TRBV12-4,.,TRBJ2-3
CSVEWGIETQYF,TGCAGCGTTGAATGGGGGATCGAGACCCAGTACTTC,many,TRBV29-1,.,TRBJ2-5
CASSLMEGPNYGYTF,TGTGCCAGCAGTTTAATGGAGGGGCCAAACTATGGCTACACCTTC,.,TRBV27,.,TRBJ1-2
CASSLVRDREEQFF,TGTGCCAGCAGCCTTGTCCGGGACCGGGAAGAGCAGTTCTTC,few,TRBV3-1,.,TRBJ2-1
CASSQVHRPNTGELFF,TGCGCCAGCAGCCAAGTCCACAGGCCGAACACCGGGGAGCTGTTTTTT,.,TRBV4-1,.,TRBJ2-2